A single T cell receptor beta chain is shown here with its context. This clone has only a few counts. Its antigen has not been determined. No base-level quality is on record; no much larger clone is a single base apart. The CDR3 measures 15 amino acids from cysteine to phenylalanine. Only CDR3 DNA is held: 45 bases, read in frame from base 1. The V end loses 9 bases and the J end loses 5 bases, and a stretch of 20 bases separates them. In the germline V gene (reference sequence), CDR1 corresponds to LNHDA and CDR2 to SQIVND. The entry originates in a study of cytomegalovirus exposure and HLA in healthy donors (dated 2017 in TCRdb). About the investigation overall: An earlier analysis of some 500 of the donors reported 250 to 350 Gb of sequence data and 120 million or so unique TCR beta sequences from about 180 million T cells. Around 320 gigabases of sequencing data and tens of millions of unique TCR sequences were included in an early release covering about 600 HLA-typed donors. Of the 300 to 500 genotyped donors, over 80% were placed in the genetic ancestry cluster associated with self-reported Caucasian donors. The study was designed to test whether signatures of past pathogen exposure could be identified by cataloging public T cell receptors. The T cell repertoires of 670 or so subjects were profiled by immunosequencing and related to cytomegalovirus serostatus. In addition to the first cohort of roughly 700 subjects, a separate validation cohort of 130 or so different subjects was used. High-throughput TCR immunosequencing, statistical association of individual TCRs with disease status, and machine learning were combined to predict cytomegalovirus infection status. To study patterns of TCR occurrence, a later analysis re-analyzed previously published TCR beta repertoires from 650 to 750 donors and added high-resolution HLA genotyping. Rather than drawing on any new phenotypic data, the later analysis identified candidate immune exposures from TCR beta sequences and the way those sequences occurred across donors. In an earlier analysis of roughly 540 of the donors, high-throughput TCR beta sequencing was used to judge whether each TCR beta V gene segment behaved as functional or pseudogenic. Donor age, sex, ethnicity and CMV serostatus were collected together with the repertoire data. Genome-wide SNP genotypes for about 65% of the roughly 700 donors were used in a later genetic analysis, which treated that subset as a discovery cohort. Every discovery cohort repertoire had been produced on one sequencing platform. Class I and class II HLA loci were covered by the typing at four-digit resolution. The number of donors typed differed by locus, with roughly 629-640 for A, B, C, DRB1 and DQB1, roughly 520 for DQA1, approximately 580 for DPA1, and 400 to 490 for DPB1. Four or five DR-DQ haplotypes were handled as single units for association and clustering, since linkage in the cohort was strong. On average, roughly 250,000 unique TCR beta nucleotide sequences were sequenced per donor among fewer than 500 genotyped donors of the cohort, with 15% to 20% of those sequences being non-productive.

Libraries were built with the immunoSEQ multiplex PCR assay. The multiplex PCR relied on a mix of 60 forward primers for TCR Vbeta segments and 13 reverse primers for TCR Jbeta segments. The CDR3 region of rearranged TCR beta genes was amplified from genomic DNA with a multiplex PCR assay. On the Illumina HiSeq System, the amplified TCR beta libraries were sequenced as 87-base-pair reads. Under the source paper's analysis protocol: In a later analysis, 80 million or so unique TCR beta chains were counted across the 666 repertoires, and around 11 million of these chains were shared by at least two donors. Raw reads were error-corrected and collapsed into unique sequences with a nearest-neighbor algorithm that merged closely related sequences to remove PCR and sequencing errors. V, D and J gene segments were assigned by aligning CDR3 sequences to IMGT reference sequences. For a sequence to be retained, a match of at least six nucleotides to both a V gene segment and a J gene segment was required. A rearrangement was called productive if the CDR3 had no stop codons and remained in frame with V and J, and every other rearrangement was called non-productive. Following IMGT convention, CDR3 was defined as the stretch from the second conserved V-encoded cysteine to the conserved J-encoded phenylalanine. The earlier analysis of 450 to 750 of the donors excluded any sequence lacking an unambiguous match to a single V gene segment. In an earlier analysis of 450 to 750 of the donors, a V segment was called functional when productive rearrangements were above 56.7%, and segregating when the standard deviation between donors exceeded 5%. A statistical classification framework was built for diagnosing cytomegalovirus status from the catalog of TCR beta chain sequences. A later analysis assigned V and J genes by comparing TCR nucleotide sequences with IMGT/GENE-DB human TR gene sequences. The TCRdist pipeline was used in a later analysis to assign CDR3 sequences and most-parsimonious VDJ recombination scenarios. In a later analysis, every TCR beta chain was defined by the combination of its CDR3 amino acid sequence and its V-gene family, and reads without a unique V-gene family were dropped. A later analysis removed 592 highly shared, low-generation-probability nucleotide sequences to deal with suspected cross-contamination and a sequencing artifact. In a later analysis, a clonal expansion index for each public chain was calculated from normalized within-repertoire ranks of inferred template counts. In a later analysis, generation probabilities were computed using a VDJ recombination model fitted to out-of-frame rearrangements, and the results were checked against IGoR. In a later analysis, hypergeometric tests were used to score TCR-TCR, TCR-HLA and TCR-CMV co-occurrence, with a repertoire-size bias correction applied to TCR pairs. A later analysis estimated false discovery rates by permuting HLA or CMV assignments 20 times. A later analysis grouped co-occurring TCRs with DBSCAN, adding TCRdist sequence similarity when clustering within HLA-allele-positive subsets. Repertoires with fewer than 30,000 or more than 120,000 public chains, plus five repertoires with anomalous nucleotide sharing, were excluded from co-occurrence clustering. Held by TCRdb, this immuneACCESS table contains in-frame sequences only and omits some clones. Under half of the omission traces to an unresolved V gene where checked; the cause of the rest is unknown. The DNA was the basis for D and trimming; V, J and clone size are from that table. This sample has about 160,000 clones in its table, and 60% to 80% of those were observed once. The ten largest clones add up to approximately 1.4% of the sample.

What the work shows at the level of the full study, not this receptor alone: CMV serostatus was the only immune exposure information available for the cohort. Correlated functional status among segregating V segments might reflect linkage disequilibrium, but an unknown experimental factor could not be ruled out. A later analysis associated some 17,000 TCR beta sequences with specific HLA alleles at a false discovery rate of 0.05. When HLA alleles, especially DR and DQ, strongly co-occurred, attributing TCR associations to individual alleles was difficult. Fewer than 20 rarely observed V segments, including chromosome 9 orphons, were excluded from the earlier analysis of several hundred of the donors because counts were too low. In an earlier analysis of about 600 of the donors, most TCR beta V segments appeared in productive rearrangements about 90% or about 30% of the time, broadly matching IMGT annotations. The classifier was reported to diagnose cytomegalovirus status with high specificity and sensitivity in both the original cohort and the validation cohort. In a later analysis, HLA-associated TCR beta chains showed more clonal expansion and lower generation probabilities than non-associated chains that were equally common. The authors suggested that the approach could potentially be generalized to other disease states and immunological phenotypes. A later genetic analysis reported fewer N-insertions in productive TCRs among donors in an Asian-associated ancestry cluster than the roughly 690-donor mean. The cohort was sequenced for TCR beta chains only, and without alpha or paired-chain data the features that could be detected were limited. A total of 150 to 200 TCR beta chains were listed by the study as associated with cytomegalovirus. V-gene and J-gene trimming of TCR beta chains was associated with a missense DCLRE1C variant in a later genetic analysis, and the association was replicated in an independent cohort. Roughly uniform sequencing depth across donors was assumed in presence/absence analyses, although this assumption may not hold. Because HLA typing was unavailable for some donors at each locus, only the typed subset was used in association tests. A group of highly shared sequence variants was considered likely to be a technical artifact of the sequencing pipeline. A further reported finding was that TCR beta sequences accurately predicted the HLA-A and HLA-B alleles for most subjects in the first cohort. A few of the identified cytomegalovirus-associated TCR beta chains were confirmed in vitro to be specific for cytomegalovirus antigens. According to a later analysis, most CMV-associated TCR beta chains appeared to be HLA-restricted, and the HLA associations seemed to be driven largely by CMV exposure. In a later analysis, several top co-occurrence clusters were reported to appear linked to parvovirus B19, influenza, CMV and Epstein-Barr virus. A later analysis found that TCR association rates varied across HLA loci, with DRB1 alleles showing the most associated TCRs and HLA-C alleles the fewest. The 87-base-pair reads could not distinguish some IMGT-functional V segments, including TRBV6-2 and TRBV6-3, so those segments were excluded. Most TCR sequences were observed very rarely across donors, whereas some public TCRs were present in many individuals.

The cohort consisted of 600 to 750 healthy bone marrow donors. Cohort members were all nominally healthy when sampled, although unrecorded immune exposures were likely present. The donor was CMV seronegative and was included in the group of over 300 seronegative cohort members. A peripheral blood sample was provided by each donor, and peripheral blood mononuclear cells were used for TCR beta sequencing. Genomic DNA extraction from the blood cell samples was performed with the Qiagen DNeasy Blood Extraction Kit. The chain is encoded by TRBV19 joined to TRBJ1-5, with the D gene too uncertain to name. The sample was PBMCs. The sequence was collected from a man in his 60s in good health and CMV-seronegative. The base sequence is TGTGCCAGCCTACCTCAAGCCAGAGACTATCAGCCCCAGCATTTT. Its protein reads: CASLPQARDYQPQHF.